This TCR beta chain appears in the sequencing data of a study of T cell changes during pregnancy in multiple sclerosis. V lost 3 bases, J lost 3 bases, and 10 bases lay in between. This CDR3 is built from 14 residues. Germline-derived CDR1 and CDR2 are SGHTA and FQGNSA. TCRdb's copy holds only in-frame clones and misses some; the assay was immunoSEQ multiplex PCR. The top ten hold less than 1.2% of the sample, which has 20,000 to 25,000 clones, around nine tenths seen once. The sequences come from CD4+ T cells from peripheral blood mononuclear cells, collected in the first trimester of pregnancy. The TCR comes from a female donor in good health, enrolled as a control in a pregnancy study. The chain joins TRBV7-2 to TRBJ2-3; D perhaps matches TRBD2 (6 bases). DNA for the CDR3: TGTGCCAGCAGCTTGTCGCGGGGTACAGATACGCAGTATTTT. Protein sequence: CASSLSRGTDTQYF.